The 32 T cell receptor beta chains given below trace back to one sample, sequenced in a study of shared clonotypes between healthy human individuals. This table comes from immunoSEQ multiplex PCR, and its TCRdb copy is limited to in-frame clones, with some not included. This sample has roughly 2.5 million clones, with 85% to 95% found just once. Sequencing was carried out using naive CD4+ T cells sorted from blood. Indicated subset: CD45RA+ positively selected. The receptors were gathered from a man younger than 35 in good health.

This clone was recorded only once. The chain employs TRBV19 and TRBJ1-4; 7 bases match TRBD1. The junction had 10 bases not matched to a gene; V was cut back by 4 bases and J by 8 bases. The CDR3 has 15 residues. Germline V gene lookup returns CDR1 LNHDA and CDR2 SQIVND (reference sequence). This chain's CDR3 is CASSRGDREGEKLFF. In nucleotides, the CDR3 is TGTGCCAGTAGTAGGGGAGACAGGGAAGGCGAAAAACTGTTTTTT.

The chain couples TRBV2 to TRBJ2-3; 9 bases map to TRBD2. In germline, CDR1 is SNHLY, CDR2 FYNNEI. V lost 3 bases, J lost 6 bases, and 10 bases stayed unmatched. The CDR3 length is 16 residues. The CDR3 DNA reads TGTGCCAGCAGTGATGTTGCGGGGGGGCGGACGGATACGCAGTATTTT. Translation gives CASSDVAGGRTDTQYF.

This chain joins TRBV6-5 and TRBJ2-7; no definite D call. Deletions cut 6 bases from V and 1 base from J, with 13 bases between. The length of the CDR3 is 14 residues. CDR1 and CDR2 from the germline V gene are MNHEY and SVGAGI. The DNA for the CDR3 is TGTGCCAGCAGACAATACACTGGATCCTACGAGCAGTACTTC. This translates into CASRQYTGSYEQYF.

This chain joins TRBV6-5 and TRBJ1-3, with D possibly TRBD1 on 6 matching bases. Germline loops: CDR1 MNHEY, CDR2 SVGAGI. V was pared by 8 bases and J by 0 bases, with 11 bases between. The CDR3 is made up of 14 amino acids. The CDR3 sequence: CASSQGGSGNTIYF. For the CDR3, the DNA is TGTGCCAGCTCACAAGGGGGCTCTGGAAACACCATATATTTT.

As to this clone: The same CDR3 arises from other DNA sequences in this sample as well. The chain combines TRBV7-9 with TRBJ1-3; D gene ambiguous. V shed 2 bases and J shed 4 bases, with 3 bases lying between them. CDR1 SEHNR and CDR2 FQNEAQ come from the germline V gene (reference sequence). The CDR3 runs to 12 residues. The CDR3: CASSLSGNTIYF. The CDR3 DNA reads as TGTGCCAGCAGCTTATCAGGAAACACCATATATTTT.

To note about this clone: This CDR3 is also generated by other DNA sequences in the sample. The chain links TRBV6-5 to TRBJ1-5; D remains ambiguous. Germline loops: CDR1 MNHEY, CDR2 SVGAGI. V was cut by 5 bases and J by 4 bases, with 9 bases left in between. This CDR3 region has 13 residues. The CDR3 spells CASSRRENQPQHF. CDR3 DNA: TGTGCCAGCAGTAGGAGGGAAAATCAGCCCCAGCATTTT.

This clone was seen once. The J gene is TRBJ2-7, the V gene TRBV19; no definite D call. Germline values: CDR1 LNHDA, CDR2 SQIVND (reference sequence). CDR3 length: 13 amino acids. The ends were cut back, 1 base at V and 3 bases at J, with 7 bases in the middle. As DNA, the CDR3 is TGTGCCAGTAGTATAGTCGCAGGCTACGAGCAGTACTTC. Encoded protein: CASSIVAGYEQYF.

The rearrangement joins TRBV19 to TRBJ1-1; no firm D call. Germline-derived CDR1 and CDR2 are LNHDA and SQIVND (reference sequence). The CDR3 length is 15 residues. V shed 4 bases and J shed 2 bases, with 14 bases lying between them. The CDR3 nucleotides are TGTGCCAGTAGTACCATGCTAAAGGCCAACACTGAAGCTTTCTTT. It encodes CASSTMLKANTEAFF.

The chain is built from TRBV5-3 and TRBJ2-4; 7 bases fit TRBD1. TRBV5-3 falls under the ORF class, with uncertain function. The length of the CDR3 is 15 residues. J lost 0 bases, V lost 8 bases, and 8 bases had no gene match. The CDR3 DNA reads as TGTGCCAGGACGGACAGGCTTATAGCCAAAAACATTCAGTACTTC. The encoded protein is CARTDRLIAKNIQYF.

The V gene is TRBV19, the J gene TRBJ2-1; TRBD2 aligns across 11 bases. Germline V CDR1 and CDR2: LNHDA, SQIVND (reference sequence). Trimming at V came to 5 bases and at J to 3 bases, leaving 3 bases not matched to a gene. This CDR3 contains 15 residues. Written as DNA, the CDR3 is TGTGCCAGTAGTGTACTAGCGGGAGTCTACAATGAGCAGTTCTTC. Translation: CASSVLAGVYNEQFF.

The V call is TRBV5-1, the J call TRBJ2-5; D is unclear. V lost 1 base and J lost 5, with 12 bases in between. The CDR3 is 14 residues long. The germline gives CDR1 SGHRS, CDR2 YFSETQ. CDR3 bases: TGCGCCAGCAGCTTGTTGCCCGTGCGGGAGACCCAGTACTTC. Amino acid sequence: CASSLLPVRETQYF.

The V and J genes are TRBV13 and TRBJ2-1; either TRBD1 or TRBD2 may supply D (6 bases each). V was cut by 3 bases and J by 0 bases, with 12 bases left in between. This CDR3 has 16 amino acids. Germline loops: CDR1 PRHDT, CDR2 FYEKMQ (reference sequence). CDR3 nucleotides: TGTGCCAGCAGCTTGGGGGGACACAGCTCCTACAATGAGCAGTTCTTC. Translation: CASSLGGHSSYNEQFF.

This rearrangement joins TRBV6-1 to TRBJ2-5; unclear D gene. Trimming removed 1 base from V and 5 bases from J, with 17 bases in between. CDR1 and CDR2 (germline): MNHNS, SASEGT. This CDR3 contains 16 residues. CDR3 residues: CASSEGASWGVETQYF. CDR3 in DNA: TGTGCCAGCAGTGAAGGGGCTAGTTGGGGTGTGGAGACCCAGTACTTC.

The CDR3 here is CASSRPGTVRNTEAFF. CDR3 bases: TGTGCCAGCAGCCGACCCGGGACAGTCCGTAACACTGAAGCTTTCTTT. This chain links TRBV14 with TRBJ1-1; 7 bases agree with TRBD1. Germline-derived CDR1 and CDR2 are SGHDN and FVKESK. CDR3 length equals 16 residues. V was clipped by 4 bases and J by 2 bases; unmatched bases: 10.

The chain links TRBV5-1 to TRBJ2-3, with 8 bases lining up with TRBD2. The junction had 9 bases not matched to a gene; V was cut back by 4 bases and J by 5 bases. This CDR3 spans 15 amino acids. From germline, CDR1 is SGHRS and CDR2 YFSETQ. The CDR3 DNA is TGCGCCAGCAGCAGAAGTAGCGGGAAGGAAGATACGCAGTATTTT. It specifies CASSRSSGKEDTQYF. Variable domain in full (rest from reference TRBV5-1 and TRBJ2-3): KAGVTQTPRYLIKTRGQQVTLSCSPISGHRSVSWYQQTPGQGLQFLFEYFSETQRNKGNFPGRFSGRQFSNSRSEMNVSTLELGDSALYLCASSRSSGKEDTQYFGPGTRLTVL.

The chain employs TRBV19 and TRBJ2-2, with 7 bases aligning to TRBD1. Per germline, CDR1 LNHDA and CDR2 SQIVND (reference sequence). This CDR3 contains 15 residues. V was clipped by 5 bases and J by 2 bases; unmatched bases: 5. The CDR3 sequence: CASSPRDSNTGELFF. The CDR3 nucleotides read TGTGCCAGTAGTCCAAGGGACAGCAACACCGGGGAGCTGTTTTTT.

This rearrangement joins TRBV25-1 to TRBJ2-5, with TRBD2 matching over 10 bases. Germline loops: CDR1 MGHDK, CDR2 SYGVNS. J gave up 3 bases and V 3 bases, and 7 bases lay outside the gene matches. This CDR3 comprises 16 residues. The CDR3 region has the DNA TGTGCCAGCAGTGAGCTTACTAGCGGGGTCGAAGAGACCCAGTACTTC. Its translation is CASSELTSGVEETQYF.

To note about this clone: The same CDR3 also results from other DNA sequences found in this sample. CDR3 in amino acids: CASSPSGGSYEQYF. The CDR3 nucleotides are TGTGCCAGCTCACCTTCGGGGGGATCCTACGAGCAGTACTTC. This chain uses TRBV18 with TRBJ2-7, with 7 nucleotides matching TRBD2. This CDR3 has 14 amino acids. V trimming: 3 bases; J trimming: 1 base; junction bases outside the gene matches: 3. CDR1 is KGHSH and CDR2 is LQKENI in the germline V gene. The whole variable domain, remainder taken from reference TRBV18 and TRBJ2-7, is NAGVMQNPRHLVRRRGQEARLRCSPMKGHSHVYWYRQLPEEGLKFMVYLQKENIIDESGMPKERFSAEFPKEGPSILRIQQVVRGDSAAYFCASSPSGGSYEQYFGPGTRLTVT.

This clone was found a few times. The V and J genes are TRBV7-3 and TRBJ2-7, with 9 bases aligning to TRBD1. The CDR3 totals 14 residues. The V segment lost 5 bases and the J segment 3 bases; nucleotides outside the gene matches: 5. CDR1 is SGHTA and CDR2 is FQGTGA in the germline V gene. CDR3 region: CASSHGTGSYEQYF. In nucleotides, the CDR3 is TGTGCCAGCAGCCATGGGACAGGGAGCTACGAGCAGTACTTC.

CDR3 protein: CASSPRTDGNEQYF. CDR3 nucleotides: TGTGCCAGCAGCCCGCGGACAGATGGAAACGAGCAGTACTTC. The V call is TRBV5-6, the J call TRBJ2-7, with D possibly being TRBD1 (6 bases). This CDR3 spans 14 amino acids. V lost 4 bases, J lost 5 bases, and 16 bases lay in between. Looked up from germline, CDR1 is SGHDT and CDR2 is YYEEEE.

The chain is built from TRBV10-2 and TRBJ2-1; TRBD2 matches 7 bases. The CDR3 length is 15 residues. V lost 2 bases to trimming and J lost 8 bases; unmatched junction nucleotides: 9. Per germline, CDR1 WSHSY and CDR2 SAAADI. DNA of the CDR3: TGCGCCAGCAGTGAGCTAGGACTAGGCTTGTATGAGCAGTTCTTC. Its protein product is CASSELGLGLYEQFF.

This chain links TRBV6-1 with TRBJ1-2, with D possibly matching TRBD1 (5 bases). Per the germline V gene, CDR1 is MNHNS and CDR2 is SASEGT. V lost 2 bases to trimming and J lost 6 bases, with 7 bases between them. CDR3 length: 12 residues. The CDR3 here is CASSERQNGYTF. Written as DNA, the CDR3 is TGTGCCAGCAGTGAAAGACAGAATGGCTACACCTTC.

The rearrangement links TRBV30 to TRBJ2-7; D remains unclear. V lost 0 bases to trimming and J lost 6 bases, with 12 bases between them. Germline loops: CDR1 GTSNPN, CDR2 SVGIG (reference sequence). The CDR3 contains 13 residues. The DNA for the CDR3 is TGTGCCTGGAGTGTACGTTGGGCTCTCGAGCAGTACTTC. Translating it yields CAWSVRWALEQYF.

The rearrangement uses TRBV6-1 and TRBJ1-1; 7 positions match TRBD1. CDR1 is MNHNS, CDR2 SASEGT, per germline. V lost 3 bases and J lost 7; bases outside the gene matches: 2. The CDR3 contains 12 residues. CDR3 residues: CASSDGTDEAFF. DNA of the CDR3: TGTGCCAGCAGTGACGGGACAGATGAAGCTTTCTTT.

Here the CDR3 DNA reads TGTGCCAGCAACAGACAGGGCCCAACTAATGAAAAACTGTTTTTT. This gives the protein CASNRQGPTNEKLFF. The V and J genes are TRBV2 and TRBJ1-4; 7 bases map to TRBD1. Germline V lookup: CDR1 SNHLY, CDR2 FYNNEI. The length of the CDR3 is 15 residues. With V trimmed by 7 bases and J by 0 bases, 5 bases remained unmatched. The full variable domain, its missing parts supplied by reference TRBV2 and TRBJ1-4, is EPEVTQTPSHQVTQMGQEVILRCVPISNHLYFYWYRQILGQKVEFLVSFYNNEISEKSEIFDDQFSVERPDGSNFTLKIRSTKLEDSAMYFCASNRQGPTNEKLFFGSGTQLSVL.

This sequence joins TRBV18 and TRBJ1-1; TRBD1 agrees at 8 bases. The CDR3 sequence is 15 residues long. V was pared by 6 bases and J by 1 base, with 7 bases of the junction left unmatched. Germline V lookup: CDR1 KGHSH, CDR2 LQKENI. This CDR3 is CASSRLDRENTEAFF. In DNA form, the CDR3 reads TGTGCCAGCTCCCGGCTGGACAGGGAGAACACTGAAGCTTTCTTT.

This chain joins TRBV27 and TRBJ1-5; no clear D. The CDR3 extends over 16 amino acids. Germline lookup yields CDR1 MNHEY and CDR2 SMNVEV (reference sequence). Trimming left V 8 bases short and J 0 bases short, with 17 bases between. CDR3 sequence: CASALLGGSSNQPQHF. DNA for the CDR3: TGTGCCAGCGCCCTATTAGGAGGTAGTAGCAATCAGCCCCAGCATTTT.

As concerns this clone: At the DNA level, this CDR3 is encoded by other sequences in the same sample as well. This sequence joins TRBV19 and TRBJ1-5; D is undetermined. Trimming took off 8 bases at V and 0 bases at J, with 11 bases between the two ends. CDR3 length: 14 residues. The germline gives CDR1 LNHDA, CDR2 SQIVND (reference sequence). DNA for the CDR3: TGTGCCAGTTCGACACTGGATAGCAATCAGCCCCAGCATTTT. Translation: CASSTLDSNQPQHF.

The J gene is TRBJ2-5, the V gene TRBV5-1; D gene uncertain. CDR1 and CDR2 (germline): SGHRS, YFSETQ. This CDR3 comprises 15 residues. Trimming stripped 2 bases from V and 4 bases from J, with 15 bases between. The CDR3 sequence: CASSFDGERRETQYF. DNA of the CDR3: TGCGCCAGCAGCTTCGATGGGGAACGGCGAGAGACCCAGTACTTC.

This clone was observed once. This rearrangement joins TRBV7-2 to TRBJ2-7, with TRBD2 identical over 8 bases. Trimming at V came to 5 bases and at J to 2 bases, leaving 11 bases not matched to a gene. Germline CDR1 SGHTA, CDR2 FQGNSA. This CDR3 comprises 16 residues. CDR3 in DNA: TGTGCCAGCAGCATAGGGGGGCTAGCGGGTGCCTACGAGCAGTACTTC. Protein sequence: CASSIGGLAGAYEQYF.

The chain recombines TRBV29-1 with TRBJ2-1, with D hard to call. The CDR3 has 11 residues. CDR1 SQVTM and CDR2 ANQGSEA come from the germline V gene. The V gene lost 6 bases and the J gene lost 8 bases, with 11 bases spanning the gap. The CDR3 DNA reads as TGCAGCGTCCGCAGTGGGGATGAGCAGTTCTTC. It yields the protein CSVRSGDEQFF.

The chain uses TRBV6-5 and TRBJ1-1; 12 bases align to TRBD1. The trim removed 6 bases at V and 4 bases at J, leaving 6 bases unmatched. Germline V gives CDR1 MNHEY, CDR2 SVGAGI. The CDR3 runs to 15 residues. The CDR3 DNA reads as TGTGCCAGCAGGGGGACAGGGGGCGGTGGCACTGAAGCTTTCTTT. Residues: CASRGTGGGGTEAFF.